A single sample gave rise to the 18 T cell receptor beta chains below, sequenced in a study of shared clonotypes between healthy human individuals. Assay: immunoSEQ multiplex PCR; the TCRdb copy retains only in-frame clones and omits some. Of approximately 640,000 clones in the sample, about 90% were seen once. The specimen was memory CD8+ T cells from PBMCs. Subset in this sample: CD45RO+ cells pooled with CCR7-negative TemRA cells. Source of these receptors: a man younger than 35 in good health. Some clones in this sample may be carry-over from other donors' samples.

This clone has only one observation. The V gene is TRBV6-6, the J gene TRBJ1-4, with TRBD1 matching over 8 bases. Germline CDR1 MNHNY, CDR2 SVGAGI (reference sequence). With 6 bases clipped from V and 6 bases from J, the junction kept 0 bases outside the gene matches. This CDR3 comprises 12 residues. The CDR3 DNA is TGTGCCAGCAGACAGGGGGATGAAAAACTGTTTTTT. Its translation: CASRQGDEKLFF.

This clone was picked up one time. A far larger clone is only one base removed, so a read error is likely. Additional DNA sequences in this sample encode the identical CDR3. CDR3 in DNA: TGTGCCAGCAGCGAAGATCGGGGCTTCGACGAGCAGTACTTC. Amino acid sequence: CASSEDRGFDEQYF. The V call is TRBV7-8, the J call TRBJ2-7; D tentatively fits TRBD1 or TRBD2 (5 bases each). Germline V gives CDR1 SGHVS, CDR2 FQNEAQ. The V gene lost 5 bases and the J gene lost 5 bases, with 16 bases spanning the gap. The CDR3 sequence is 14 residues long. The full variable domain, in which reference TRBV7-8 and TRBJ2-7 provide the parts outside the CDR3, is GAGVSQSPRYKVAKRGQDVALRCDPISGHVSLFWYQQALGQGPEFLTYFQNEAQLDKSGLPSDRFFAERPEGSVSTLKIQRTQQEDSAVYLCASSEDRGFDEQYFGPGTRLTVT.

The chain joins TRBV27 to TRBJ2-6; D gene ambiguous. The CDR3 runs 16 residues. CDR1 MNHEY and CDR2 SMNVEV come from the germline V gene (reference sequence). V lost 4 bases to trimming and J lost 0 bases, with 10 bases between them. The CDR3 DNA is TGTGCCAGCAGTTACGTACTCGGCTCTGGGGCCAACGTCCTGACTTTC. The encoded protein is CASSYVLGSGANVLTF.

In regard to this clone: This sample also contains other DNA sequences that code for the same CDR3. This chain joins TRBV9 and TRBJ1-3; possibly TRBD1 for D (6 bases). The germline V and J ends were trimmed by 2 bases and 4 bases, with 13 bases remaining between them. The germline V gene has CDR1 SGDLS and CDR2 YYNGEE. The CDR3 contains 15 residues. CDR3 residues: CASSVGQGPGNTIYF. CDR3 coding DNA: TGTGCCAGCAGCGTCGGGCAGGGGCCAGGAAACACCATATATTTT.

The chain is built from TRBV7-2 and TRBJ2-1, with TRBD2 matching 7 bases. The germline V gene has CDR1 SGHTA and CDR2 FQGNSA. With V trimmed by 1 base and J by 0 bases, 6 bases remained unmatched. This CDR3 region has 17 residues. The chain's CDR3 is CASSLVGREVSYNEQFF. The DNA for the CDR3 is TGTGCCAGCAGCTTAGTTGGACGGGAGGTCTCCTACAATGAGCAGTTCTTC. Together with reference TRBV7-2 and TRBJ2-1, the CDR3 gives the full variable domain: GAGVSQSPSNKVTEKGKDVELRCDPISGHTALYWYRQSLGQGLEFLIYFQGNSAPDKSGLPSDRFSAERTGGSVSTLTIQRTQQEDSAVYLCASSLVGREVSYNEQFFGPGTRLTVL.

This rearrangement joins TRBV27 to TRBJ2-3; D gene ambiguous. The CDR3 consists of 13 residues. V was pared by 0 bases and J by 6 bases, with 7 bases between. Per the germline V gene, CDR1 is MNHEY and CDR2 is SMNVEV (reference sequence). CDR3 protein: CASSLSLKDTQYF. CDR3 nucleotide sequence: TGTGCCAGCAGTTTATCCTTGAAGGATACGCAGTATTTT.

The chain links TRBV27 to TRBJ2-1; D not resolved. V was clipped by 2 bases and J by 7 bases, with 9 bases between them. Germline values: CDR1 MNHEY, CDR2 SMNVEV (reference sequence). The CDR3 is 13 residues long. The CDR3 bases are TGTGCCAGCAGTTTAGGGCTTTCAAATGAGCAGTTCTTC. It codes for CASSLGLSNEQFF.

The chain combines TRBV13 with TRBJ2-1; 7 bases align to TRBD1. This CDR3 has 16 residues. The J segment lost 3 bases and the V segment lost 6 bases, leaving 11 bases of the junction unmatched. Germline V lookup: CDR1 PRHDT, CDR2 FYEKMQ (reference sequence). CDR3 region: CASSYPGGEFYNEQFF. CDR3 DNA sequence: TGTGCCAGCAGTTACCCAGGGGGAGAGTTCTACAATGAGCAGTTCTTC.

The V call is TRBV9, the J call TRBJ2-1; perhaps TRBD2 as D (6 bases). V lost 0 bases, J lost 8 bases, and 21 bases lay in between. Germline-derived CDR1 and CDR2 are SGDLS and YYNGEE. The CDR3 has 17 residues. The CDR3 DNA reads TGTGCCAGCAGCGTAGAAGTTTGGCGGGAAATCGGGGATGAGCAGTTCTTC. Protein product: CASSVEVWREIGDEQFF.

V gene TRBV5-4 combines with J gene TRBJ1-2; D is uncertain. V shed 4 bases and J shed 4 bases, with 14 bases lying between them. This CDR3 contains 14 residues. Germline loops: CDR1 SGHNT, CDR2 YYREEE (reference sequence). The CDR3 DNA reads TGTGCCAGCAGCCCCAATCTGAACTTCTATGGCTACACCTTC. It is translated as CASSPNLNFYGYTF.

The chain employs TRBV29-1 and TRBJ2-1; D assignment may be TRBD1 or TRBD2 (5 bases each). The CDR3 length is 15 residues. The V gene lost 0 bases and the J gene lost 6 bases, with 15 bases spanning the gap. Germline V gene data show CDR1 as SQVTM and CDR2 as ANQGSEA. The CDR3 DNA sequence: TGCAGCGTTGAAGATCGAATAGGGGCGGGCAATGAGCAGTTCTTC. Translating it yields CSVEDRIGAGNEQFF.

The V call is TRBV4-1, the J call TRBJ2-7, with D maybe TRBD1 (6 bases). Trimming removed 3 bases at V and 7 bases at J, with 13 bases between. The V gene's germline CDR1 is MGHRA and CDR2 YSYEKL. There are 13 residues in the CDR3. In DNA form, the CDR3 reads TGCGCCAGCAGCCAGGACAGATCGGGGGAGCAGTACTTC. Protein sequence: CASSQDRSGEQYF.

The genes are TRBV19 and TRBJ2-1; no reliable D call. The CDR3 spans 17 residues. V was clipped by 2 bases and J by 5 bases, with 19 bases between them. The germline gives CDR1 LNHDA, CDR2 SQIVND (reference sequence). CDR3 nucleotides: TGTGCCAGTAGTATACCGGTTATCGGGCGACCAAACAATGAGCAGTTCTTC. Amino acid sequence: CASSIPVIGRPNNEQFF.

CDR3 sequence reads: CASSTLGGYTDTQYF. The DNA of the CDR3 is TGTGCCAGTAGTACCCTTGGGGGATACACAGATACGCAGTATTTT. J is TRBJ2-3 and V is TRBV19, with D possibly called TRBD1 or TRBD2 (5 bases each). The germline V gene encodes CDR1 LNHDA and CDR2 SQIVND (reference sequence). V shed 4 bases and J shed 2 bases, with 13 bases lying between them. The CDR3 runs to 15 residues.

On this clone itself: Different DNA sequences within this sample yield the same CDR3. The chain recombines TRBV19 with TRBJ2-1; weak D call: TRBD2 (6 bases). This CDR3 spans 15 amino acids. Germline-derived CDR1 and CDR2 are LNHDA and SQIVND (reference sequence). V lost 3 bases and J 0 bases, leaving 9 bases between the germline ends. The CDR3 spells CASSIGRSSYNEQFF. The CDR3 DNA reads TGTGCCAGTAGTATCGGGAGAAGCTCCTACAATGAGCAGTTCTTC.

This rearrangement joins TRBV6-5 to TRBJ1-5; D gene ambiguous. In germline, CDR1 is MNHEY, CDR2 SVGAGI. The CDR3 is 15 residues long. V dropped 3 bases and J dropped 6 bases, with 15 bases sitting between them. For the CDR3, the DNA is TGTGCCAGCAGTTATTCCGGGGAGCGGGGTCAGCCCCAGCATTTT. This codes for CASSYSGERGQPQHF.

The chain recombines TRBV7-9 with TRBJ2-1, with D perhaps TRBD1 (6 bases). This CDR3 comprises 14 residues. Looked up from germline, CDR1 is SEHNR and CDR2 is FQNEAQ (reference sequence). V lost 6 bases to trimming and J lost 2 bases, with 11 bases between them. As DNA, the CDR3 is TGTGCCAGCAGAAGGGGGTCCCCCTACAATGAGCAGTTCTTC. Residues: CASRRGSPYNEQFF.

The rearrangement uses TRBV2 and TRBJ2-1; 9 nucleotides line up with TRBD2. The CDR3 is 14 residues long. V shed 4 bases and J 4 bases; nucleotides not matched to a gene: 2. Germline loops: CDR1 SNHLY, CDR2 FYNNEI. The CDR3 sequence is CASSVAGAYNEQFF. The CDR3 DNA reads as TGTGCCAGCAGTGTAGCGGGAGCTTACAATGAGCAGTTCTTC.